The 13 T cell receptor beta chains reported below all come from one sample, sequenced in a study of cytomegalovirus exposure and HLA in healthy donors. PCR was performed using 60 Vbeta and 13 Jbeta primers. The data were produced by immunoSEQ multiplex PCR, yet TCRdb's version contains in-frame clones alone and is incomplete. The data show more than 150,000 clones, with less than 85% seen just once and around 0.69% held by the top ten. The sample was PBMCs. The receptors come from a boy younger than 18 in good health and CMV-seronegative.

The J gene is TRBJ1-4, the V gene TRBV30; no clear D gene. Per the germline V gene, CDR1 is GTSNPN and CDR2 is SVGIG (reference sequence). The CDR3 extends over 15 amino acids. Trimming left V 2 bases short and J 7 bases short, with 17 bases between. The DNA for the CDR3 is TGTGCCTGGAGTCTATCTAGTCGGTGGAGTGAAAAACTGTTTTTT. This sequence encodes CAWSLSSRWSEKLFF. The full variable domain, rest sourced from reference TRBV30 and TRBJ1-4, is SQTIHQWPATLVQPVGSPLSLECTVEGTSNPNLYWYRQAAGRGLQLLFYSVGIGQISSEVPQNLSASRPQDRQFILSSKKLLLSDSGFYLCAWSLSSRWSEKLFFGSGTQLSVL.

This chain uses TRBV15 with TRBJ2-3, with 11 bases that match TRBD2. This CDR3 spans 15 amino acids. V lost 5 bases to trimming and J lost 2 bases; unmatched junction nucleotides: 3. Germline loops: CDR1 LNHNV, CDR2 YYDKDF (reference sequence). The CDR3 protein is CATSPTSGITDTQYF. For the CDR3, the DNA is TGTGCCACCAGCCCGACTAGCGGGATCACAGATACGCAGTATTTT.

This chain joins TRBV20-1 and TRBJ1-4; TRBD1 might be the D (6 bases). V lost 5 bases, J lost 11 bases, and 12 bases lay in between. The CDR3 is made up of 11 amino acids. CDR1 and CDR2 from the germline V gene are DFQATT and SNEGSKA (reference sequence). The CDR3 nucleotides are TGCAGTGCTTACCGGACAGAGAAACTGTTTTTT. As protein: CSAYRTEKLFF.

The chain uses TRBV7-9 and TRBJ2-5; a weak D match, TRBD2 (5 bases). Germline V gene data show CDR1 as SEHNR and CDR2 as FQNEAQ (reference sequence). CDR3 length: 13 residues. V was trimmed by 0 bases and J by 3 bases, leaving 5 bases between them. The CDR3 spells CASSLAGKETQYF. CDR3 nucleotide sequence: TGTGCCAGCAGCTTAGCCGGGAAAGAGACCCAGTACTTC. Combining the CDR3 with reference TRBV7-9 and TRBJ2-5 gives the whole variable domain DTGVSQNPRHKITKRGQNVTFRCDPISEHNRLYWYRQTLGQGPEFLTYFQNEAQLEKSRLLSDRFSAERPKGSFSTLEIQRTEQGDSAMYLCASSLAGKETQYFGPGTRLLVL.

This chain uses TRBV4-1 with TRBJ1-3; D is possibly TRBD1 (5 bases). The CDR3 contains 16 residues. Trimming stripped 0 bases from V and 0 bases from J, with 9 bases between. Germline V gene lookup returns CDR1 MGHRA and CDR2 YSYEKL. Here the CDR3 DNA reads TGCGCCAGCAGCCAAGAGATGGGGCTCTCTGGAAACACCATATATTTT. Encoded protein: CASSQEMGLSGNTIYF.

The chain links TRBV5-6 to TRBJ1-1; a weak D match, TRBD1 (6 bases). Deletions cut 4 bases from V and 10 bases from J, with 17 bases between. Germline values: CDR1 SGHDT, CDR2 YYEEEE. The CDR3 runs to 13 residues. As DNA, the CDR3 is TGTGCCAGCAGCCTCTCTCGTGGCAGGGGAGCTTTCTTT. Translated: CASSLSRGRGAFF.

This chain's CDR3 is CASTPVEPGETQYF. The CDR3 DNA reads as TGTGCCAGCACCCCGGTGGAGCCGGGAGAGACCCAGTACTTC. The V gene is TRBV5-8, the J gene TRBJ2-5; D gene unclear. This CDR3 has 14 amino acids. The V end lost 6 bases, the J end lost 4 bases, and 16 bases lay between the germline ends. CDR1 and CDR2 (germline): SGHTS, YDEGEE. Supplemented by reference TRBV5-8 and TRBJ2-5, the full variable domain reads EAGVTQSPTHLIKTRGQQATLRCSPISGHTSVYWYQQALGLGLQFLLWYDEGEERNRGNFPPRFSGRQFPNYSSELNVNALELEDSALYLCASTPVEPGETQYFGPGTRLLVL.

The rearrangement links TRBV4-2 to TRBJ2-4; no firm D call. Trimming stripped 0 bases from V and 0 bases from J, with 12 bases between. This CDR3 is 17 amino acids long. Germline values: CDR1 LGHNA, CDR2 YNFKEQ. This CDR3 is CASSQDLAPGAKNIQYF. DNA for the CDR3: TGTGCCAGCAGCCAAGATCTGGCCCCAGGAGCCAAAAACATTCAGTACTTC.

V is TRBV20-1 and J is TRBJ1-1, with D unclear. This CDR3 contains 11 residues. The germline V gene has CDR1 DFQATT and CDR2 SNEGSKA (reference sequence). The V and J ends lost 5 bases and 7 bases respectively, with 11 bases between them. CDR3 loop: CSAGRRSEAFF. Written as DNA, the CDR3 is TGCAGTGCTGGCCGTAGGAGTGAAGCTTTCTTT.

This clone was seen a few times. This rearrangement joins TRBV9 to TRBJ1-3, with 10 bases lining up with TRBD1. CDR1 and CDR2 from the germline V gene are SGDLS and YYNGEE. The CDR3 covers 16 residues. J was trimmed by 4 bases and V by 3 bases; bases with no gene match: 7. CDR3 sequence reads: CASSEGQGSGGNTIYF. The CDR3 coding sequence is TGTGCCAGCAGCGAGGGACAGGGGTCCGGCGGAAACACCATATATTTT. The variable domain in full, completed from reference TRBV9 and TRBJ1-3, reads DSGVTQTPKHLITATGQRVTLRCSPRSGDLSVYWYQQSLDQGLQFLIQYYNGEERAKGNILERFSAQQFPDLHSELNLSSLELGDSALYFCASSEGQGSGGNTIYFGEGSWLTVV.

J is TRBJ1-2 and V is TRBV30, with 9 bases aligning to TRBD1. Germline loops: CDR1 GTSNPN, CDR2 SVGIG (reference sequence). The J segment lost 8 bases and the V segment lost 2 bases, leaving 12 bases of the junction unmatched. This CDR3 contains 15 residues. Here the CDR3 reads CAWSFNRGLPWGYTF. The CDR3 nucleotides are TGTGCCTGGAGTTTCAACAGGGGGCTACCATGGGGCTACACCTTC.

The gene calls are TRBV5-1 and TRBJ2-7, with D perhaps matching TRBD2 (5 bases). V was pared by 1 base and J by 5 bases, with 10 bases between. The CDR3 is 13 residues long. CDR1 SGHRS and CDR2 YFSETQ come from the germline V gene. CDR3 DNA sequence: TGCGCCAGCAGCTTGTGGCGGCGGGACGAGCAGTACTTC. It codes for CASSLWRRDEQYF. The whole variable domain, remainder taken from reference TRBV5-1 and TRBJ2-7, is KAGVTQTPRYLIKTRGQQVTLSCSPISGHRSVSWYQQTPGQGLQFLFEYFSETQRNKGNFPGRFSGRQFSNSRSEMNVSTLELGDSALYLCASSLWRRDEQYFGPGTRLTVT.

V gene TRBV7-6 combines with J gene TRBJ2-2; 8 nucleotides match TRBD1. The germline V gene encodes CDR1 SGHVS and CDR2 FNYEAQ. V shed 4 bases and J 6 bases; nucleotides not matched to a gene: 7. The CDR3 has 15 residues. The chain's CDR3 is CASSSATGVAGELFF. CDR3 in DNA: TGTGCCAGCAGCTCCGCGACAGGGGTGGCCGGGGAGCTGTTTTTT.